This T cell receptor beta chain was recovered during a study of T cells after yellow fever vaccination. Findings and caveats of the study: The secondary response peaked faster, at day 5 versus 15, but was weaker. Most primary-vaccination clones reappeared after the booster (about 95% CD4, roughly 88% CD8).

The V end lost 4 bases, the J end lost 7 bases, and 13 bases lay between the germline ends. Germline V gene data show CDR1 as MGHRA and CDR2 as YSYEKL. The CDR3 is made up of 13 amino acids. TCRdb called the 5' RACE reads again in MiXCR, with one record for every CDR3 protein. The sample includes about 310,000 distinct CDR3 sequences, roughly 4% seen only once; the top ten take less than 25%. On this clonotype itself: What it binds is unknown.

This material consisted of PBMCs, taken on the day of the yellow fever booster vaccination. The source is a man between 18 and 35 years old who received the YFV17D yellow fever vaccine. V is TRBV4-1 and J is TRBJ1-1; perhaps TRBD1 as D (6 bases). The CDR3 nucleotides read TGCGCCAGCAGCCCAGTCCGACAGGATGAAGCTTTCTTT. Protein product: CASSPVRQDEAFF.